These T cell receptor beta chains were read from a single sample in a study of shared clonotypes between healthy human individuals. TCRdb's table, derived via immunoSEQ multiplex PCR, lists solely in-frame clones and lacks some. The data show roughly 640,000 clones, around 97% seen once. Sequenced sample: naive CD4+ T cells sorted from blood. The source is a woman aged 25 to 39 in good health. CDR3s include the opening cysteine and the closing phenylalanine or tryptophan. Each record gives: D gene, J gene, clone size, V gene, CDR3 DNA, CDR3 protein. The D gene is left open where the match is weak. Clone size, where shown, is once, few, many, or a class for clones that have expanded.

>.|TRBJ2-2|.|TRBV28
TGTGCCAGCAAGGGCAGGGTGGGGGAGCTGTTTTTT
CASKGRVGELFF
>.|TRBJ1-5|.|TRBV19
TGTGCCAGTACCCCAATGGCCGTTAGCAATCAGCCCCAGCATTTT
CASTPMAVSNQPQHF
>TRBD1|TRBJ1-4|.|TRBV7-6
TGTGCCAGCAGCCTAGGCCGGGACAGATACCTCTCAACTAATGAAAAACTGTTTTTT
CASSLGRDRYLSTNEKLFF
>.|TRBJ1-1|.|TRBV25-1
TGTGCCAGCAGTGGAGGGAGCCACACTGAAGCTTTCTTT
CASSGGSHTEAFF
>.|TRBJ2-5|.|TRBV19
TGTGCCAGTAGTATTGGGCTAGGGGTGGAGGAGACCCAGTACTTC
CASSIGLGVEETQYF
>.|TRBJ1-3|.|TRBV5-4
TGTGCCAGCAGCTTGGATATTTCGTCCGGCACCATATATTTT
CASSLDISSGTIYF
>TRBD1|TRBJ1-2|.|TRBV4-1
TGCGCCAGCAGCCCCAGACAGGGTCCCTATGGCTACACCTTC
CASSPRQGPYGYTF
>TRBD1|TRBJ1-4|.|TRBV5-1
TGCGCCAGCAGCACAGGGGGAACAGGCGAAAAACTGTTTTTT
CASSTGGTGEKLFF
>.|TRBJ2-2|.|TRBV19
TGTGCCAGTAGTGCGTCAACCACCGGGGAGCTGTTTTTT
CASSASTTGELFF
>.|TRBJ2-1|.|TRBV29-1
TGCAGCGCGATCAGAGGCAACTCCTACAATGAGCAGTTCTTC
CSAIRGNSYNEQFF
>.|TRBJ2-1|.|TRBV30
TGTGCCTGGAGTACCACTGGTAGCTCCTACAATGAGCAGTTCTTC
CAWSTTGSSYNEQFF
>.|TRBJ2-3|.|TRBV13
TGTGCCAGCACCCCGGGACTCTGGCAGTATTTT
CASTPGLWQYF
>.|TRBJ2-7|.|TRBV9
TGTGCCAGCAGCGTAGGGACCCCCTCCTACGAGCAGTACTTC
CASSVGTPSYEQYF
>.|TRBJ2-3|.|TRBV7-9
TGTGCCAGCAGCCCACCAGGAGACAGATTATTCACAGATACGCAGTATTTT
CASSPPGDRLFTDTQYF
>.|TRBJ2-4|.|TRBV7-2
TGTGCCAGCAGCTTAGCTAGGGCCGAGACGCCAAAAAACATTCAGTACTTC
CASSLARAETPKNIQYF
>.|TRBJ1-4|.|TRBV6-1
TGTGCCAGTGCGGGGGCAACTAATGAAAAACTGTTTTTT
CASAGATNEKLFF
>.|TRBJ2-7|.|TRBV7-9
TGTGCCAGCAGTCTAGGGCAGGGAAACTACGAGCAGTACTTC
CASSLGQGNYEQYF
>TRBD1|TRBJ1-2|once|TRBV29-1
TGCAGCGTTGAAGAGACAGGGAACTATGGCTACACCTTC
CSVEETGNYGYTF
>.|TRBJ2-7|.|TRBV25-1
TGTGCCAGCAGTGAACTCGGTGAGGGGTCCTACGAGCAGTACTTC
CASSELGEGSYEQYF
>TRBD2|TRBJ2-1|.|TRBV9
TGTGCCAGCAGCGTAGTGGGTAGCGGGAGGCATCGGGGCTACAATGAGCAGTTCTTC
CASSVVGSGRHRGYNEQFF
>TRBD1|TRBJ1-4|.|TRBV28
TGTGCCAGCGGAACAGGGGAAATTGAAAAACTGTTTTTT
CASGTGEIEKLFF
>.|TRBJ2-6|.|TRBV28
TGTGCCAGCAGCCCTTCCGGGGCCAACGTCCTGACTTTC
CASSPSGANVLTF
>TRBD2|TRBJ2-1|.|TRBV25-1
TGTGCCACCCTTTTCGGGGGGACTAGTTGCAATGAGCAGTTCTTC
CATLFGGTSCNEQFF
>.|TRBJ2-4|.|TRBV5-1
TGCGCCAGCAGCTTGGAGGTAGCCAAAAACATTCAGTACTTC
CASSLEVAKNIQYF
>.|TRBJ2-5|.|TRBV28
TGTGCCAGCAGTTTAGCAGGTCCACGCCGCCAAGAGACCCAGTACTTC
CASSLAGPRRQETQYF